This T cell receptor (beta chain) was recovered during a study of blood T cell repertoires in COVID-19. Study overall: From T cells, B-cell-depleted T cells, or PBMCs came the material, which was cDNA or gDNA.

Recruitment covered under 25 US areas and drew participants whose ages spanned roughly 18 to 90 years. Researchers sorted participants into cohorts using their self-reported clinical history. Source study methods: From reference gene primer amplification, estimates of nucleated cell counts were derived. Here immunoSEQ multiplex PCR was the method, and the copy in TCRdb shows in-frame clones only, minus some. Clone size and the V and J calls come from that table; the DNA yielded D and trimming. Here the sample spans some 270,000 clones, 70% to 90% being singletons. The origin of this receptor is a woman in her twenties or thirties with acute COVID-19. Sequencing was carried out using PBMCs or T cells enriched from blood (not recorded which).

As DNA, the CDR3 is TGCAGTGCTAGTCAGGGGTACAATGAGCAGTTCTTC. Translated: CSASQGYNEQFF. The chain couples TRBV20-1 to TRBJ2-1, with D possibly matching TRBD1 (6 bases). V lost 3 bases and J lost 4, with 7 bases in between. Germline V gene sequence: CDR1 DFQATT, CDR2 SNEGSKA (reference sequence). The CDR3 loop spans 12 amino acids.